This is a list of T cell receptor beta chains from one sample in a study of cytomegalovirus exposure and HLA in healthy donors. TCRdb's copy holds only in-frame clones and misses some; the assay was immunoSEQ multiplex PCR. The data contain under 150,000 clones, around 9% of them singletons. Sequenced sample: PBMCs. Receptor source: a woman aged 35 to 49 in good health and CMV-seropositive. CDR3s include the opening cysteine and the closing phenylalanine or tryptophan. D genes are given only for firm matches. Clone size is shown for a subset of rows, as once, few, many or a class of expanded clone.

clone size: .
J gene: TRBJ2-3
D gene: .
V gene: TRBV29-1
CDR3 protein: CSALGRRTDTQYF
CDR3 DNA: TGCAGCGCCCTTGGGCGTAGGACAGATACGCAGTATTTT

clone size: .
J gene: TRBJ1-1
D gene: TRBD1
V gene: TRBV9
CDR3 protein: CASSVDTGVTTEAFF
CDR3 DNA: TGTGCCAGCAGCGTAGACACAGGGGTAACGACTGAAGCTTTCTTT

clone size: few
J gene: TRBJ2-1
D gene: TRBD2
V gene: TRBV5-1
CDR3 protein: CASSHRLAGEGRNEQFF
CDR3 DNA: TGCGCCAGCAGCCACAGACTAGCGGGGGAAGGTAGGAATGAGCAGTTCTTC

clone size: .
J gene: TRBJ1-2
D gene: .
V gene: TRBV6-1
CDR3 protein: CASSNPTGLYGYTF
CDR3 DNA: TGTGCCAGCAGTAACCCGACAGGACTCTATGGCTACACCTTC

clone size: .
J gene: TRBJ2-1
D gene: TRBD1
V gene: TRBV4-1
CDR3 protein: CASSPDRGQDEQFF
CDR3 DNA: TGCGCCAGCAGCCCTGACAGGGGGCAGGATGAGCAGTTCTTC

clone size: few
J gene: TRBJ1-2
D gene: .
V gene: TRBV7-2
CDR3 protein: CASSLALPVQIF
CDR3 DNA: TGTGCCAGCAGCTTAGCGCTTCCAGTCCAGATCTTC

clone size: few
J gene: TRBJ2-7
D gene: TRBD2
V gene: TRBV19
CDR3 protein: CASSIATSVETYEQYF
CDR3 DNA: TGTGCCAGTAGTATTGCGACTAGCGTCGAAACCTACGAGCAGTACTTC

clone size: .
J gene: TRBJ2-3
D gene: .
V gene: TRBV29-1
CDR3 protein: CSVDLTDTQYF
CDR3 DNA: TGCAGCGTTGACCTCACAGATACGCAGTATTTT

clone size: .
J gene: TRBJ1-1
D gene: .
V gene: TRBV6-6
CDR3 protein: CASSYSTGTSNTEAFF
CDR3 DNA: TGTGCCAGCAGTTACTCGACCGGGACATCGAACACTGAAGCTTTCTTT

clone size: few
J gene: TRBJ2-5
D gene: TRBD1
V gene: TRBV11-3
CDR3 protein: CASRSKRQGYQETQYF
CDR3 DNA: TGTGCCAGCAGATCCAAACGACAGGGGTACCAAGAGACCCAGTACTTC

clone size: .
J gene: TRBJ1-1
D gene: .
V gene: TRBV5-4
CDR3 protein: CASSARDSTQIKAFF
CDR3 DNA: TGTGCCAGCAGCGCCCGGGACTCTACCCAAATCAAAGCTTTCTTT

clone size: few
J gene: TRBJ1-1
D gene: TRBD1
V gene: TRBV27
CDR3 protein: CASTGQALDSEAFF
CDR3 DNA: TGTGCCAGCACCGGACAGGCACTCGATTCTGAAGCTTTCTTT

clone size: .
J gene: TRBJ1-6
D gene: TRBD1
V gene: TRBV27
CDR3 protein: CASSWDSPNSPLHF
CDR3 DNA: TGTGCCAGCAGTTGGGACAGCCCTAATTCACCCCTCCACTTT

clone size: few
J gene: TRBJ2-3
D gene: TRBD2
V gene: TRBV25-1
CDR3 protein: CASSEAGGRTDTQYF
CDR3 DNA: TGTGCCAGCAGTGAGGCGGGGGGGCGTACAGATACGCAGTATTTT

clone size: .
J gene: TRBJ2-3
D gene: .
V gene: TRBV7-9
CDR3 protein: CASSSSSTDTQYF
CDR3 DNA: TGTGCCAGCAGCTCCTCTAGCACAGATACGCAGTATTTT

clone size: few
J gene: TRBJ1-4
D gene: TRBD1
V gene: TRBV29-1
CDR3 protein: CSVAGGTAEKLFF
CDR3 DNA: TGCAGCGTTGCCGGCGGGACAGCGGAAAAACTGTTTTTT

clone size: few
J gene: TRBJ2-1
D gene: .
V gene: TRBV9
CDR3 protein: CASSVVQGTEQFF
CDR3 DNA: TGTGCCAGCAGCGTAGTGCAGGGCACTGAGCAGTTCTTC

clone size: few
J gene: TRBJ2-3
D gene: .
V gene: TRBV5-1
CDR3 protein: CASSLDRETDTQYF
CDR3 DNA: TGCGCCAGCAGCTTGGACAGGGAAACAGATACGCAGTATTTT

clone size: few
J gene: TRBJ1-4
D gene: TRBD1
V gene: TRBV2
CDR3 protein: CASNLQGPTNEKLFF
CDR3 DNA: TGTGCCAGCAATCTACAGGGGCCAACTAATGAAAAACTGTTTTTT

clone size: .
J gene: TRBJ2-7
D gene: TRBD1
V gene: TRBV10-3
CDR3 protein: CAISEFDRGTYEQYF
CDR3 DNA: TGTGCCATCAGTGAGTTCGACAGGGGGACCTACGAGCAGTACTTC

clone size: .
J gene: TRBJ2-7
D gene: TRBD2
V gene: TRBV27
CDR3 protein: CASSFGSGPMFYEQYF
CDR3 DNA: TGTGCCAGCAGTTTTGGTAGCGGGCCTATGTTCTACGAGCAGTACTTC

clone size: few
J gene: TRBJ1-2
D gene: .
V gene: TRBV6-1
CDR3 protein: CASTQGGPRYGYTF
CDR3 DNA: TGTGCCAGCACCCAAGGGGGACCACGTTATGGCTACACCTTC

clone size: .
J gene: TRBJ2-2
D gene: TRBD1
V gene: TRBV5-1
CDR3 protein: CASSGQGTGELFF
CDR3 DNA: TGCGCCAGCAGTGGACAGGGGACCGGGGAGCTGTTTTTT

clone size: .
J gene: TRBJ1-1
D gene: .
V gene: TRBV4-1
CDR3 protein: CASSLRDTELNTEAFF
CDR3 DNA: TGCGCCAGCAGCCTTCGGGACACAGAATTGAACACTGAAGCTTTCTTT

clone size: .
J gene: TRBJ1-2
D gene: TRBD1
V gene: TRBV19
CDR3 protein: CASRPKGAGYGYTF
CDR3 DNA: TGTGCCAGTCGCCCAAAGGGGGCCGGGTATGGCTACACCTTC

clone size: few
J gene: TRBJ1-3
D gene: .
V gene: TRBV2
CDR3 protein: CASSVYGMGNTIYF
CDR3 DNA: TGTGCCAGCAGTGTGTACGGGATGGGAAACACCATATATTTT

clone size: .
J gene: TRBJ1-6
D gene: .
V gene: TRBV5-4
CDR3 protein: CASSFQGPQDSPLHF
CDR3 DNA: TGTGCCAGCAGCTTCCAGGGTCCCCAGGATTCACCCCTCCACTTT

clone size: .
J gene: TRBJ2-7
D gene: TRBD1
V gene: TRBV6-5
CDR3 protein: CASNPTGTSYEQYF
CDR3 DNA: TGTGCCAGCAACCCGACAGGGACCTCCTACGAGCAGTACTTC

clone size: few
J gene: TRBJ1-4
D gene: TRBD1
V gene: TRBV5-8
CDR3 protein: CASSSAGTATTNEKLFF
CDR3 DNA: TGTGCCAGCAGCAGCGCCGGGACAGCTACAACTAATGAAAAACTGTTTTTT

clone size: few
J gene: TRBJ2-5
D gene: .
V gene: TRBV5-1
CDR3 protein: CASSSQMASRQETQYF
CDR3 DNA: TGCGCCAGCAGCTCCCAAATGGCTAGCCGCCAAGAGACCCAGTACTTC

clone size: few
J gene: TRBJ1-3
D gene: TRBD1
V gene: TRBV5-1
CDR3 protein: CASSADRAGNTIYF
CDR3 DNA: TGCGCCAGCAGCGCGGACAGGGCCGGAAACACCATATATTTT

clone size: .
J gene: TRBJ1-2
D gene: .
V gene: TRBV5-1
CDR3 protein: CASSGITWGLGHGYTF
CDR3 DNA: TGCGCCAGCAGCGGAATTACCTGGGGCTTGGGGCATGGCTACACCTTC

clone size: .
J gene: TRBJ2-3
D gene: .
V gene: TRBV29-1
CDR3 protein: CSVEAPGVKDTQYF
CDR3 DNA: TGCAGCGTTGAAGCTCCCGGGGTAAAAGATACGCAGTATTTT

clone size: .
J gene: TRBJ2-3
D gene: TRBD2
V gene: TRBV10-1
CDR3 protein: CASSGTSGGPDTQYF
CDR3 DNA: TGCGCCAGCAGCGGGACTAGTGGGGGCCCAGATACGCAGTATTTT

clone size: .
J gene: TRBJ2-5
D gene: TRBD2
V gene: TRBV19
CDR3 protein: CASNKASGKETQYF
CDR3 DNA: TGTGCCAGTAATAAGGCTAGCGGGAAAGAGACCCAGTACTTC

clone size: .
J gene: TRBJ2-1
D gene: TRBD1
V gene: TRBV11-1
CDR3 protein: CASSLARTGTAYNEQFF
CDR3 DNA: TGTGCCAGCAGCTTAGCCCGTACCGGGACAGCTTACAATGAGCAGTTCTTC

clone size: few
J gene: TRBJ2-3
D gene: TRBD2
V gene: TRBV6-5
CDR3 protein: CASMKSGGGTDTQYF
CDR3 DNA: TGTGCCAGCATGAAGAGCGGGGGGGGCACAGATACGCAGTATTTT

clone size: few
J gene: TRBJ1-2
D gene: TRBD1
V gene: TRBV7-9
CDR3 protein: CASSPTGATNYGYTF
CDR3 DNA: TGTGCCAGCAGTCCGACAGGGGCCACTAACTATGGCTACACCTTC

clone size: .
J gene: TRBJ1-5
D gene: TRBD1
V gene: TRBV10-1
CDR3 protein: CASSLGQGANQPQHF
CDR3 DNA: TGCGCCAGCAGCTTGGGACAGGGGGCTAATCAGCCCCAGCATTTT

clone size: few
J gene: TRBJ1-1
D gene: .
V gene: TRBV5-1
CDR3 protein: CASSRGGTGRNTEAFF
CDR3 DNA: TGCGCCAGCTCCAGAGGAGGAACCGGTCGTAACACTGAAGCTTTCTTT

clone size: .
J gene: TRBJ1-1
D gene: .
V gene: TRBV7-2
CDR3 protein: CASSLAGEDTEAFF
CDR3 DNA: TGTGCCAGCAGCTTGGCGGGAGAAGACACTGAAGCTTTCTTT

clone size: .
J gene: TRBJ1-1
D gene: .
V gene: TRBV6-5
CDR3 protein: CASSYYARSEAFF
CDR3 DNA: TGTGCCAGCAGTTACTATGCTAGGTCTGAAGCTTTCTTT

clone size: few
J gene: TRBJ2-5
D gene: .
V gene: TRBV6-5
CDR3 protein: CASSSPGGTQYF
CDR3 DNA: TGTGCCAGCAGTTCCCCCGGCGGTACCCAGTACTTC

clone size: few
J gene: TRBJ2-5
D gene: .
V gene: TRBV5-1
CDR3 protein: CASSLVTARGETQYF
CDR3 DNA: TGCGCCAGCAGCTTGGTCACAGCCCGGGGAGAGACCCAGTACTTC

clone size: .
J gene: TRBJ1-1
D gene: .
V gene: TRBV29-1
CDR3 protein: CSVSGNTEAFF
CDR3 DNA: TGCAGCGTTTCAGGGAACACTGAAGCTTTCTTT

clone size: .
J gene: TRBJ1-2
D gene: .
V gene: TRBV6-6
CDR3 protein: CASSYSRGAGQFNTF
CDR3 DNA: TGTGCCAGCAGTTACTCCCGGGGCGCAGGACAGTTTAACACCTTC